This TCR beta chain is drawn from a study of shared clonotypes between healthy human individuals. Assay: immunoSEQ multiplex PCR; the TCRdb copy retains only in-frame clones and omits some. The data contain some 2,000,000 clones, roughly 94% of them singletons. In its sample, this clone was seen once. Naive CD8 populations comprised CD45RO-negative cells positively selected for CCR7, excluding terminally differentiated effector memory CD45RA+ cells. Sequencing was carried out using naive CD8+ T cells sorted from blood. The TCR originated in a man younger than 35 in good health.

The CDR3 coding sequence is TGTGCCTGGAGTGTGGCCAGGGTCGAACAGCCCCAGCATTTT. This codes for CAWSVARVEQPQHF. The gene calls are TRBV30 and TRBJ1-5; the D gene is possibly TRBD1 (5 bases). V lost 0 bases, J lost 7 bases, and 13 bases lay in between. Germline CDR1 and CDR2: GTSNPN and SVGIG (reference sequence). There are 14 residues in the CDR3.